The clone carrying this T cell receptor (beta chain) was detected ten times or more. The antigen is not known. V dropped 3 bases and J dropped 3 bases, with 14 bases sitting between them. CDR3 length: 14 amino acids. Germline V gene lookup returns CDR1 DFQATT and CDR2 SNEGSKA (reference sequence). This specimen belongs to a study of metastatic and nonmetastatic thyroid tumors. About the research overall: The authors compared repertoires across blood and tumor or nodule tissue from malignant and benign thyroid patients. Study-level results: When malignant thyroid tumors were compared with benign nodules, TCR beta diversity was reportedly significantly higher in the malignant tumors. This held in both blood and tumor samples.

Ahead of thyroid surgery, no patient had received treatment of any kind. In the source study's methods: For papillary thyroid cancer, a distant-metastasis classifier was constructed from CDR3 differences observed across clinicopathological groups. TCRdb reanalyzed the PCR reads via MiXCR. The V and J calls here are based on TCRdb, not the publication. The repertoire includes roughly 30,000 clones, about 20% of them detected once, and over 9.5% sits in the top ten. The receptor was derived from a female donor with papillary thyroid cancer or a benign thyroid nodule (not recorded which). Some clones in this sample may be carry-over from other donors' samples. Sequencing was carried out using blood. The chain uses TRBV20-1 and TRBJ2-5, with D possibly matching TRBD2 (5 bases). The CDR3 sequence is CSASFVAYKETQYF. DNA of the CDR3: TGCAGTGCTAGTTTCGTAGCGTATAAAGAGACCCAGTACTTC.